A selection of T cell receptor beta chains follows, all from one sample in a study of cytomegalovirus exposure and HLA in healthy donors. Libraries were prepared by immunoSEQ multiplex PCR; TCRdb keeps only in-frame clonotypes and omits some of them. The sample holds about 150,000 clones; 60% to 80% are singletons and the top ten take roughly 0.68%. Sequences were obtained from PBMCs. The source is a male donor in good health and CMV-seronegative. Both conserved end residues are part of each CDR3. D genes are given only for firm matches. Clone size is not always given. Where it is, it says once, few, many or a class for expanded clones.

d_call: .
clone_size: .
j_call: TRBJ2-1
v_call: TRBV10-3
cdr3_aa: CAISENAEPYNEQFF
cdr3_nt: TGTGCCATCAGTGAGAATGCGGAGCCTTACAATGAGCAGTTCTTC

d_call: TRBD1
clone_size: .
j_call: TRBJ1-5
v_call: TRBV7-2
cdr3_aa: CASSLDGTGVSQPQHF
cdr3_nt: TGTGCCAGCAGCTTAGATGGGACAGGGGTCAGTCAGCCCCAGCATTTT

d_call: .
clone_size: .
j_call: TRBJ2-4
v_call: TRBV6-1
cdr3_aa: CASSTGNIQYF
cdr3_nt: TGTGCCAGCAGTACAGGAAACATTCAGTACTTC

d_call: .
clone_size: .
j_call: TRBJ1-1
v_call: TRBV5-1
cdr3_aa: CASSSHTGIDEAFF
cdr3_nt: TGCGCCAGCAGCTCGCATACAGGGATTGACGAAGCTTTCTTT

d_call: .
clone_size: .
j_call: TRBJ2-7
v_call: TRBV18
cdr3_aa: CASSLDEGRPYEQYF
cdr3_nt: TGTGCCAGCTCACTGGACGAGGGTCGCCCCTACGAGCAGTACTTC

d_call: .
clone_size: .
j_call: TRBJ2-5
v_call: TRBV7-2
cdr3_aa: CASSLGPGGMETQYF
cdr3_nt: TGTGCCAGCAGCTTAGGCCCTGGAGGCATGGAGACCCAGTACTTC

d_call: .
clone_size: .
j_call: TRBJ2-1
v_call: TRBV5-1
cdr3_aa: CASSLAQGGYEQFF
cdr3_nt: TGCGCCAGCAGCTTGGCGCAGGGGGGATATGAGCAGTTCTTC

d_call: .
clone_size: once
j_call: TRBJ2-7
v_call: TRBV5-4
cdr3_aa: CASSDPGFTIYEQYF
cdr3_nt: TGTGCCAGCAGCGATCCGGGATTCACCATTTACGAGCAGTACTTC

d_call: .
clone_size: .
j_call: TRBJ1-3
v_call: TRBV18
cdr3_aa: CASSPLPGFSGNTIYF
cdr3_nt: TGTGCCAGCTCACCTCTGCCGGGATTCTCTGGAAACACCATATATTTT

d_call: .
clone_size: .
j_call: TRBJ2-1
v_call: TRBV2
cdr3_aa: CASSPLNANYNEQFF
cdr3_nt: TGTGCCAGCAGTCCCCTAAACGCGAATTACAATGAGCAGTTCTTC

d_call: .
clone_size: .
j_call: TRBJ2-7
v_call: TRBV11-1
cdr3_aa: CASSYSYEQYF
cdr3_nt: TGTGCCAGCAGTTACTCCTACGAGCAGTACTTC

d_call: TRBD1
clone_size: .
j_call: TRBJ1-2
v_call: TRBV7-9
cdr3_aa: CASSLLGQGFGYTF
cdr3_nt: TGTGCCAGCAGCTTATTGGGACAGGGGTTTGGCTACACCTTC

d_call: .
clone_size: .
j_call: TRBJ1-6
v_call: TRBV5-6
cdr3_aa: CASSSIGSGMGSPLHF
cdr3_nt: TGTGCCAGCAGCTCCATAGGTTCGGGGATGGGTTCACCCCTCCACTTT

d_call: TRBD1
clone_size: .
j_call: TRBJ1-2
v_call: TRBV7-2
cdr3_aa: CASGDRVNYGYTF
cdr3_nt: TGTGCCAGCGGGGACAGGGTTAACTATGGCTACACCTTC

d_call: .
clone_size: .
j_call: TRBJ1-6
v_call: TRBV11-3
cdr3_aa: CASSLDAGEGSPLHF
cdr3_nt: TGTGCCAGCAGCTTAGATGCAGGGGAAGGTTCACCCCTCCACTTT

d_call: .
clone_size: .
j_call: TRBJ2-1
v_call: TRBV4-3
cdr3_aa: CASSLYRSSYNEQFF
cdr3_nt: TGCGCCAGCAGCCTGTACAGGTCCTCCTACAATGAGCAGTTCTTC

d_call: .
clone_size: .
j_call: TRBJ2-3
v_call: TRBV21-1
cdr3_aa: CASSKFGTGGLSTDTQYF
cdr3_nt: TGTGCCAGCAGCAAATTCGGGACAGGAGGACTTAGCACAGATACGCAGTATTTT

d_call: TRBD1
clone_size: .
j_call: TRBJ1-5
v_call: TRBV29-1
cdr3_aa: CSVAGTGGGSNQPQHF
cdr3_nt: TGCAGCGTCGCCGGGACAGGGGGAGGAAGCAATCAGCCCCAGCATTTT

d_call: .
clone_size: .
j_call: TRBJ2-7
v_call: TRBV6-4
cdr3_aa: CASSDWEGGEQYF
cdr3_nt: TGTGCCAGCAGTGACTGGGAAGGGGGCGAGCAGTACTTC

d_call: TRBD1
clone_size: .
j_call: TRBJ1-2
v_call: TRBV18
cdr3_aa: CASSPGTGPYGYTF
cdr3_nt: TGTGCCAGCTCCCCCGGGACAGGGCCCTATGGCTACACCTTC

d_call: TRBD1
clone_size: .
j_call: TRBJ2-1
v_call: TRBV4-3
cdr3_aa: CASSRDSGNEQFF
cdr3_nt: TGCGCCAGCAGCCGGGACAGCGGAAATGAGCAGTTCTTC

d_call: TRBD1
clone_size: .
j_call: TRBJ2-1
v_call: TRBV13
cdr3_aa: CASSLDYYRGRMDNEQFF
cdr3_nt: TGTGCCAGCAGCCTCGACTATTACAGGGGGCGAATGGACAATGAGCAGTTCTTC

d_call: TRBD1
clone_size: .
j_call: TRBJ1-2
v_call: TRBV5-1
cdr3_aa: CASSPTGDPNYGYTF
cdr3_nt: TGCGCCAGCAGCCCCACAGGGGATCCTAACTATGGCTACACCTTC